A selection of T cell receptor beta chains follows, all from one sample in a study of CD8 T cells in Susac syndrome. TCRdb independently ran MiXCR on the immunoSEQ multiplex PCR reads; one entry per CDR3 protein. The sample consists of hundreds of thousands of distinct CDR3 sequences, approximately 85% of them appearing once. Sample: CD8+ T cells from PBMCs. These receptor sequences come from a human donor with multiple sclerosis. Both conserved end residues are trimmed from each CDR3. Each record gives: D gene, V gene, CDR3 protein. The D gene is left open where the match is weak.

D gene: TRBD2
V gene: TRBV14
CDR3 protein: ASSLMGLAEYYNEQF

D gene: .
V gene: TRBV27
CDR3 protein: ASSLGLADTQY

D gene: TRBD1
V gene: TRBV7-9
CDR3 protein: ASSLFTGEETQY

D gene: .
V gene: TRBV12-3/TRBV12-4
CDR3 protein: ASRGIRTDTQY

D gene: TRBD1
V gene: TRBV6-1
CDR3 protein: ASIDLGGQGSYEQY

D gene: .
V gene: TRBV27
CDR3 protein: ASSLSSRALTGELF

D gene: TRBD1
V gene: TRBV18
CDR3 protein: ASSPAGGHSNQPQH

D gene: .
V gene: TRBV27
CDR3 protein: ASSLYAADKDTQY

D gene: .
V gene: TRBV9
CDR3 protein: ASSVEASSSYNEQF

D gene: .
V gene: TRBV28
CDR3 protein: ASSPQPASPGELF

D gene: .
V gene: TRBV27
CDR3 protein: ASSFGLGEQY

D gene: .
V gene: TRBV15
CDR3 protein: ATSWTVANTGELF